This T cell receptor (beta chain) is from a study of radiation and T cells in renal cell carcinoma (TCRdb year 2020). General notes on the study: TCR beta sequencing covered 55 or so samples in total, comprising around 26 tumors and 27 peripheral blood samples. Across all 50 or so samples, around 4,000,000 unique CDR3 nucleotide sequences encoding around 2.8 million unique CDR3 amino acid sequences were identified. The investigation overall reported the following: The single-armed trial design could not address effects of radiation dose or scheduling on the TCR repertoire. A greater number of dominant CDR3 motifs was detected in irradiated tumors than in control tumors, and a larger share of the repertoire was occupied by these motifs in irradiated tumors than in control tumors. Because pretreatment tumor biopsies were not available, the baseline intratumoral presence of clonotypes could not be determined. Intratumoral heterogeneity went uncaptured because the only tumor material available was small regions of roughly 1 g. Irradiated tumors showed higher TCR clonality than controls, with the top 100 clonotypes averaging approximately 54% of the repertoire versus about 45% in nephrectomy-only tumors. In blood, the top tumor clonotypes increased from baseline to 2 weeks after radiation and then shrank by 4 weeks, which suggests a temporary expansion of tumor-resident clones.

V trim: 5 bases; J trim: 1 base; unmatched bases: 8. The CDR3 measures 15 amino acids from cysteine to phenylalanine. Solely the CDR3 DNA is kept, with 45 bases framed from the first base. Per the germline V gene, SGHDT is the CDR1 and YYEEEE is the CDR2. TCR beta libraries were generated from genomic DNA with the immunoSEQ kit, following the manufacturer's recommendations. For library preparation, a first multiplex PCR was performed with proprietary primers, followed by a second PCR in which unique barcodes were added, and bead cleanups were performed after each round. A positive control reaction and a negative control reaction, both provided in the kit, were run with every batch of samples. The final libraries were assessed on an Agilent 4200 TapeStation D1000 ScreenTape, pooled by volume, and quantified by qPCR. Sequencing ran on an Illumina NextSeq500 with a MidOutput 150-cycle cartridge, using 156 Read1 and 15 Index1 cycles with kit custom primers. The pooled library was loaded at around 1.1 pM with a 20% PhiX control spike-in. Processing in the source paper ran as follows. Vendor-processed data were analyzed in R, and a clonotype was defined as all T cells sharing the same CDR3 nucleotide sequence. In the clone abundance analyses, frequencies were normalized to the 10,000 most abundant clones in each sample. Public T cell clones, which averaged fewer than five per sample, were removed prior to analysis. ImmunoMap was used for dominant motif analysis with the PAM10 matrix, a gap penalty of 30, and a homology threshold of 0.3, and any motif reaching a cumulative frequency of at least 0.01 was considered dominant. Tumor-enriched clonotypes and baseline blood-enriched clonotypes were defined as those with an abundance difference of at least 32-fold between compartments. The Baroni-Urbani and Buser coefficient was used to measure tumor-blood repertoire similarity, and groups were compared with two-tailed Wilcoxon tests in R. In its TCRdb copy, this immuneACCESS table keeps in-frame sequences only and misses some clones. Where compared with another copy, unresolved V genes explain less than half of these, and the others have no known cause. From that table come the V and J calls and clone size; the DNA was used to work out D and trimming. Recorded for this sample are around 16,000 clones; 64% of them occurred a single time. The top ten hold about 25% of the sample.

The time point label corresponds to: tumor resected at nephrectomy. The treatment or condition label on this specimen signifies: 15 Gy SBRT to primary tumor, nephrectomy 4 weeks later. The samples were obtained from a clinical trial, where primary renal cell carcinomas were treated with 15 Gy stereotactic body radiation therapy and then removed by nephrectomy 4 weeks afterward. Every patient had renal cell carcinoma of clear cell pathology. Tumors were mechanically dissociated, digested with collagenase/hyaluronidase at 37 °C, processed in gentleMACS C tubes, and stored in liquid nitrogen. The QIAamp DNA Blood Mini Kit (Qiagen) was used to prepare genomic DNA for TCR sequencing. The analyses included only samples that passed all quality control checks. In the case of this clone: What antigen it recognizes has not been identified. No much larger clone is present one base from it, and per-base qualities are unavailable.

Sequencing used tumor tissue, obtained from a patient whose treatment included radiotherapy and nephrectomy. This clonotype was sampled from a woman aged 70 to 79 with renal cell carcinoma. The chain couples TRBV5-6 to TRBJ1-2; TRBD1 lines up with 7 middle nucleotides. The DNA reads as follows: TGTGCCAGCAGGAAACAGGGGCGGCATAACTATGGCTACACCTTC. It encodes CASRKQGRHNYGYTF.